This T cell receptor (beta chain) originates from a study of T cell repertoires in cytomegalovirus infection. In the study overall: HLA-B-restricted CMV epitopes that are well studied were used alongside recently identified HLA-C-restricted ones.

The CDR3 runs 17 residues. Looked up from germline, CDR1 is SGHVS and CDR2 is FNYEAQ. V was shortened by 3 bases and J by 5 bases, with 19 bases between the two germline ends. This clonotype was observed a handful of times. Its antigen is undetermined. TCRdb re-analysed the reads in MiXCR, keeping a single row per CDR3 protein. The sample yields fewer than 350,000 distinct CDR3 sequences, about 28% seen once. This chain uses TRBV7-6 with TRBJ2-2, with TRBD2 as a possible D gene (6 bases). The receptor's source is a human donor in good health (CMV status not recorded). Some clones in this sample may be carry-over from other donors' samples. This sample comprised cultured PBMCs, obtained from culture after CMV antigen stimulation. CDR3 bases: TGTGCCAGCAGCTTCCTGGGGAGGCCCCTCGGGACCGGGGAGCTGTTTTTT. It yields the protein CASSFLGRPLGTGELFF.